This T cell receptor beta chain is from a study of T-cell memory formation after mild COVID-19. Overall study results and limits: A balance of CD4 and CD8 characterized clones contracting day 15 to 85, whereas later expanders leaned CD4+. In pre-infection memory, a portion of responding clones appeared, which suggested that cross-reactive memory joined.

In the case of this clonotype: The antigen remains undetermined.

Germline V lookup: CDR1 SEHNR, CDR2 FQNEAQ (reference sequence). This CDR3 comprises 17 residues. V gave up 2 bases and J gave up 0 bases; unmatched junction bases: 7. TCRdb called the 5' RACE reads again in MiXCR, with one record for every CDR3 protein. The table lists 150,000 to 200,000 distinct CDR3 sequences, 13% to 15% of them singletons. The source is an adult woman who had mild COVID-19 (a few samples of this study predate the infection). Cell type and time point are not known. Sequencing input: PBMCs or a T cell subset sorted from them (not recorded which). The V and J genes are TRBV7-9 and TRBJ1-1, with 9 bases matching TRBD1. CDR3 in amino acids: CASSLLDRGRLNTEAFF. CDR3 sequence (DNA): TGTGCCAGCAGCTTACTCGACAGGGGGAGGTTGAACACTGAAGCTTTCTTT.